These 6 T cell receptor beta chains share one sample of origin, sequenced in a study of blood T cell repertoires in COVID-19. The protocol was immunoSEQ multiplex PCR, while the TCRdb copy is restricted to in-frame clones and leaves out a portion. The profile shows fewer than 150,000 clones, 80% to 90% of them singletons. The sample was peripheral blood. The origin of the receptors is a woman aged 40 to 49 with acute or convalescent COVID-19.

The V gene is TRBV5-6, the J gene TRBJ2-5, with D perhaps matching TRBD2 (5 bases). From germline, CDR1 is SGHDT and CDR2 YYEEEE. CDR3 length: 14 amino acids. The V end was cut by 7 bases, the J end by 5 bases, with 18 bases between. The CDR3 DNA is TGTGCCAGCGTGAGCGGTCTTAGTTTGGAGACCCAGTACTTC. It yields the protein CASVSGLSLETQYF.

The genes are TRBV9 and TRBJ1-1; D is unresolved. CDR3 size: 14 residues. Germline V CDR1 and CDR2: SGDLS, YYNGEE. Trimming removed 1 base from V and 2 bases from J, with 9 bases in between. CDR3 sequence: CASSVQSLNTEAFF. The CDR3 DNA reads TGTGCCAGCAGCGTACAATCCCTAAACACTGAAGCTTTCTTT.

This rearrangement joins TRBV18 to TRBJ2-3, with a tentative D call TRBD2 (5 bases). CDR1 and CDR2 (germline): KGHSH, LQKENI. The CDR3 is 16 amino acids. Trimming left V 0 bases short and J 3 bases short, with 13 bases between. The CDR3 region has the DNA TGTGCCAGCTCACCACCGATGGTAGCGCGGACAGATACGCAGTATTTT. Translation gives CASSPPMVARTDTQYF.

This chain joins TRBV5-6 and TRBJ2-5; 9 bases fit TRBD1. From germline, CDR1 is SGHDT and CDR2 YYEEEE. The length of the CDR3 is 15 residues. V shed 4 bases and J 5 bases; nucleotides not matched to a gene: 9. Here the CDR3 DNA reads TGTGCCAGCAGCCCCAGGACAGGGGTAGGGGAGACCCAGTACTTC. It specifies CASSPRTGVGETQYF.

This chain connects TRBV6-5 to TRBJ2-3; no firm D call. Germline assignment: CDR1 MNHEY and CDR2 SVGAGI. This CDR3 spans 14 amino acids. The V and J ends lost 0 bases and 5 bases respectively, with 9 bases between them. The CDR3 protein is CASSYSSYRDTQYF. The CDR3 DNA reads TGTGCCAGCAGTTACTCGAGTTATAGAGATACGCAGTATTTT.

J is TRBJ2-7 and V is TRBV28; 11 bases fit TRBD1. V trimming: 0 bases; J trimming: 5 bases; junction bases outside the gene matches: 3. This CDR3 region has 15 residues. CDR1 and CDR2 from the germline V gene are MDHEN and SYDVKM. CDR3 sequence reads: CASSLWGDRGDEQYF. The CDR3 region has the DNA TGTGCCAGCAGTTTATGGGGGGACAGGGGGGACGAGCAGTACTTC. The full variable domain, completed using reference TRBV28 and TRBJ2-7, is DVKVTQSSRYLVKRTGEKVFLECVQDMDHENMFWYRQDPGLGLRLIYFSYDVKMKEKGDIPEGYSVSREKKERFSLILESASTNQTSMYLCASSLWGDRGDEQYFGPGTRLTVT.